This TCR beta chain comes out of a study of OX40 agonist ivuxolimab in advanced cancers. With regard to this clone: Its antigen is undetermined.

This CDR3 is built from 15 residues. Study-level results: Antigen specificity remained undetermined for the expanded peripheral T cells. Within 6 weeks, CD4+ and CD8+ blood T cells expanded clonally at 0.1 to 3.0 mg/kg. Among T cells, CD8+ cells averaged more expanded clones than CD4+ cells.

Libraries were prepared by immunoSEQ multiplex PCR; TCRdb keeps only in-frame clonotypes and omits some of them. The sample includes 48,000 or so clones, around 94% of them seen just once. V and J are TRBV21-1 and TRBJ2-7; the DNA was not used to check the table's D call, TRBD2. TRBV21-1 is assigned pseudogene status. The input for sequencing was CD4+ or CD8+ T cells sorted from blood, taken in a trial of the OX40 agonist ivuxolimab. This clonotype originated in an adult with an advanced solid tumor such as melanoma, head and neck, liver or kidney cancer. In nucleotides, the CDR3 is TGTGCCAGCAGCCGGTCGACGAGCGGGAGGGGCGAGCAGTACTTC. Translation: CASSRSTSGRGEQYF.